This passage covers 17 T cell receptor beta chains from one sample sequenced in a study of T cells in Graves' hyperthyroidism and ophthalmopathy. TCR beta CDR3 regions were amplified from RNA transcripts. The HTBI primer set drove a first-round RT-PCR of the TCR CDR3. From the multiplex PCR reads, TCRdb called clonotypes with MiXCR, one entry per CDR3 protein. The sample consists of 610,000 or so distinct CDR3 sequences, approximately 44% of them appearing once. Sequenced: peripheral blood or thyroid tissue (not recorded which). Receptors originate from a woman under 30 with Graves' hyperthyroidism.

V and J are TRBV5-5 and TRBJ2-7; 7 bases are a match to TRBD1. Unmatched junction bases numbered 8, after V lost 10 bases and J lost 1 base. Germline values: CDR1 SGHKS, CDR2 YYEKEE (reference sequence). The CDR3 runs 13 residues. CDR3 loop: CACNPGQSYEQYF. CDR3 coding DNA: TGTGCCTGCAATCCGGGACAGTCCTACGAGCAGTACTTC.

The chain recombines TRBV10-3 with TRBJ2-7, with 10 bases matching TRBD1. Germline V gene data show CDR1 as ENHRY and CDR2 as SYGVKD. J was trimmed by 6 bases and V by 4 bases; bases with no gene match: 6. The CDR3 has 14 amino acids. The CDR3 sequence: CAISGDRGNIEQYF. CDR3 coding DNA: TGTGCCATCAGTGGGGACAGGGGTAATATCGAGCAGTACTTC.

Remarks on this clonotype: A much bigger clone sits one base away, suggesting this may be a read error. The chain uses TRBV19 and TRBJ1-2, with TRBD1 identical over 10 bases. The CDR3 is made up of 16 amino acids. CDR1 is LNHDA and CDR2 is SQIVND in the germline V gene (reference sequence). V lost 2 bases to trimming and J lost 3 bases; unmatched junction nucleotides: 6. The CDR3 DNA is TGTGCCAGTAGTATACCCCCCGGGACAGGGGACTATGGCTACACCTTC. It is translated as CASSIPPGTGDYGYTF.

The chain joins TRBV7-9 to TRBJ1-2, with D tentatively TRBD1 (5 bases). Germline CDR1 SEHNR, CDR2 FQNEAQ (reference sequence). The CDR3 extends over 14 amino acids. The germline V and J ends were trimmed by 5 bases and 4 bases, with 14 bases remaining between them. The chain's CDR3 is CASSPREGAYGYTF. The CDR3 DNA reads TGTGCCAGCAGCCCAAGAGAAGGGGCCTATGGCTACACCTTC.

V is TRBV27 and J is TRBJ2-7; 7 bases are a match to TRBD1. This CDR3 has 14 residues. Germline CDR1 MNHEY, CDR2 SMNVEV (reference sequence). After removal of 5 bases from V and 3 bases from J, the junction contained 7 bases not matched to a gene. The CDR3 DNA reads as TGTGCCAGCAGTCCCGGGACAGAAGTCTACGAGCAGTACTTC. It translates to CASSPGTEVYEQYF.

Of note for this clonotype: This clone may be a read error of a much larger clone one base away. This chain links TRBV4-1 with TRBJ2-5, with D tentatively TRBD1 or TRBD2 (6 bases each). There are 13 residues in the CDR3. CDR1 and CDR2 (germline): MGHRA, YSYEKL. The CDR3 spells CACSPRGRETQYF. The CDR3 region has the DNA TGTGCCTGCAGCCCCCGGGGGCGGGAGACCCAGTACTTC.

The chain is built from TRBV29-1 and TRBJ1-5; maybe TRBD1 (5 bases). Deletions cut 8 bases from V and 0 bases from J, with 14 bases between. The germline CDR1 and CDR2 sequences are SQVTM and ANQGSEA. The CDR3 has 14 amino acids. In DNA, the CDR3 is TGCAGCTTCCGGGGCCCCCATAGCAATCAGCCCCAGCATTTT. It is translated as CSFRGPHSNQPQHF.

In this sample, this clonotype turned up many times. The chain uses TRBV9 and TRBJ2-2, with no clear D. This CDR3 has 14 residues. CDR1 and CDR2 from the germline V gene are SGDLS and YYNGEE. Trimming left V 0 bases short and J 1 base short, with 4 bases between. Written as DNA, the CDR3 is TGTGCCAGCAGCGTAGTCGGGAACACCGGGGAGCTGTTTTTT. It translates to CASSVVGNTGELFF.

This sequence joins TRBV29-1 and TRBJ1-2; D not resolved. The V end was cut by 4 bases, the J end by 4 bases, with 7 bases between. Germline CDR1 is SQVTM and CDR2 is ANQGSEA. This CDR3 spans 11 amino acids. The DNA for the CDR3 is TGCAGCGTTGCGGGGTCCTATGGCTACACCTTC. Translated: CSVAGSYGYTF.

The V gene is TRBV12-3 or TRBV12-4, the J gene TRBJ2-7, with D perhaps being TRBD1 or TRBD2 (5 bases each). CDR3 size: 15 residues. V lost 2 bases and J 0 bases, leaving 11 bases between the germline ends. CDR3 sequence (DNA): TGTGCCAGCAGTTTACGGGGTCAGGGCTCCTACGAGCAGTACTTC. This gives the protein CASSLRGQGSYEQYF.

This clonotype was counted at least ten times. The chain links TRBV11-2 to TRBJ2-7; unclear D gene. CDR3 length: 12 amino acids. Germline V lookup: CDR1 SGHAT, CDR2 FQNNGV. Trimming stripped 2 bases from V and 6 bases from J, with 8 bases between. CDR3 in amino acids: CASSLLGPEQYF. For the CDR3, the DNA is TGTGCCAGCAGCTTATTAGGTCCCGAGCAGTACTTC.

The sample holds many counts of this clonotype. The V call is TRBV7-2, the J call TRBJ1-4, with unresolved D. Trimming took off 2 bases at V and 3 bases at J, with 13 bases between the two ends. The CDR3 has 16 residues. Germline-derived CDR1 and CDR2 are SGHTA and FQGNSA. CDR3 DNA sequence: TGTGCCAGCAGCTTAATGTCGGGCGGCGCTAATGAAAAACTGTTTTTT. As protein: CASSLMSGGANEKLFF.

Comments on this clonotype: A read error is possible here, since a much larger clone lies one base away. This rearrangement joins TRBV4-1 to TRBJ2-7; D gene unclear. The germline CDR1 and CDR2 sequences are MGHRA and YSYEKL. This CDR3 spans 16 amino acids. CDR3 sequence: CASGQGPFWQSYEQYF. CDR3 sequence (DNA): TGCGCCAGCGGCCAAGGGCCTTTTTGGCAGAGCTACGAGCAGTACTTC.

This clonotype was counted ten times or more. The CDR3 DNA is TGTGCCAGCAGTGGCGGGGGCAATGAGCAGTTCTTC. The encoded protein is CASSGGGNEQFF. J is TRBJ2-1 and V is TRBV2; 7 nucleotides align to TRBD2. The V gene's germline CDR1 is SNHLY and CDR2 FYNNEI. Trimming cost V 4 bases and J 6 bases; bases outside gene matches: 0. The length of the CDR3 is 12 residues.

The CDR3 nucleotides are TGCAGTGCAACGGGAGGGGGTGACTATGGCTACACCTTC. Translated: CSATGGGDYGYTF. The V and J genes are TRBV20-1 and TRBJ1-2; a possible D gene is TRBD1 (6 bases). V gave up 6 bases and J gave up 3 bases, with 14 bases separating them. From germline, CDR1 is DFQATT and CDR2 SNEGSKA (reference sequence). This CDR3 is built from 13 residues.

The genes are TRBV6-5 and TRBJ2-5; D remains ambiguous. The CDR3 is made up of 10 amino acids. Per germline, CDR1 MNHEY and CDR2 SVGAGI. V lost 4 bases to trimming and J lost 8 bases, with 5 bases between them. Here the CDR3 reads CASSSPTQYF. The CDR3 region has the DNA TGTGCCAGCAGTTCTCCTACCCAGTACTTC.

This clonotype was seen more than once but under ten times. Written as DNA, the CDR3 is TGTGCCTGGAGTGTAAGGCACGGAAGTTGGGACACTGAAGCTTTCTTT. It yields the protein CAWSVRHGSWDTEAFF. V is TRBV30 and J is TRBJ1-1, with D unresolved. The CDR3 sequence is 16 residues long. Germline V CDR1 and CDR2: GTSNPN, SVGIG (reference sequence). The V end lost 0 bases, the J end lost 3 bases, and 17 bases lay between the germline ends.